The rows below give T cell receptor beta chains drawn from one sample of a study of PD-L1 blockade in urothelial cancer. Sequencing used immunoSEQ multiplex PCR; TCRdb keeps in-frame clones, though not all of them. This table has 85,000 to 90,000 clones, more than 75% appearing once. This material consisted of PBMCs, taken around atezolizumab (anti-PD-L1) treatment. These receptors were collected from a man between 60 and 70 years old with urothelial cancer. The CDR3 runs from the conserved cysteine through the conserved F or W. Fields, in order: CDR3 DNA, CDR3 protein, D gene, clone size, J gene, V gene. D genes are given only for firm matches. The size field is filled for only some rows; it gives once, few, many or a size class.

CDR3 DNA: TGTGCCAGCAGCGTCGGACAGGGGCTAGTCAATGAGCAGTTCTTC
CDR3 protein: CASSVGQGLVNEQFF
D gene: TRBD1
clone size: -
J gene: TRBJ2-1
V gene: TRBV13

CDR3 DNA: TGCGCCAGCAGCTCTTCGGACAGGGTTGGCACCGGGGAGCTGTTTTTT
CDR3 protein: CASSSSDRVGTGELFF
D gene: TRBD1
clone size: -
J gene: TRBJ2-2
V gene: TRBV5-1

CDR3 DNA: TGTGCTAGCAGCCCTTCCCAGGGGGCTAATGAAAAACTGTTTTTT
CDR3 protein: CASSPSQGANEKLFF
D gene: TRBD1
clone size: -
J gene: TRBJ1-4
V gene: TRBV7-7

CDR3 DNA: TGTGCCAGCAGCTTAGAAGGGACAGGCCTACCCTACGAGCAGTACTTC
CDR3 protein: CASSLEGTGLPYEQYF
D gene: TRBD1
clone size: few
J gene: TRBJ2-7
V gene: TRBV7-9

CDR3 DNA: TGCGCCAGCAGCCAGAGGACAGGTCTCACAGATACGCAGTATTTT
CDR3 protein: CASSQRTGLTDTQYF
D gene: TRBD1
clone size: -
J gene: TRBJ2-3
V gene: TRBV4-3

CDR3 DNA: TGTGCCAGCAGCAGACTAGCGGGAGTCGACACCGGGGAGCTGTTTTTT
CDR3 protein: CASSRLAGVDTGELFF
D gene: TRBD2
clone size: -
J gene: TRBJ2-2
V gene: TRBV11-3

CDR3 DNA: TGTGCCAGCGACGACAGGGTTAATGAAAAACTGTTTTTT
CDR3 protein: CASDDRVNEKLFF
D gene: TRBD1
clone size: -
J gene: TRBJ1-4
V gene: TRBV28

CDR3 DNA: TGTGCCAGCTCACCGGGGCAGGATATTCGGGGGTATGGCTACACCTTC
CDR3 protein: CASSPGQDIRGYGYTF
D gene: -
clone size: -
J gene: TRBJ1-2
V gene: TRBV18

CDR3 DNA: TGTGCCAGCAGCGTAGGGTTGAGGAGCCAAACCCTTAATGAAAAACTGTTTTTT
CDR3 protein: CASSVGLRSQTLNEKLFF
D gene: -
clone size: few
J gene: TRBJ1-4
V gene: TRBV9

CDR3 DNA: TGTGGATCAATTGGGAGGGTGAACACTGAAGCTTTCTTT
CDR3 protein: CGSIGRVNTEAFF
D gene: -
clone size: -
J gene: TRBJ1-1
V gene: TRBV25-1

CDR3 DNA: TGCGCCAGCAGTCGACAGGGGCCTTACTCCTACGAGCAGTACTTC
CDR3 protein: CASSRQGPYSYEQYF
D gene: TRBD1
clone size: -
J gene: TRBJ2-7
V gene: TRBV10-1

CDR3 DNA: TGTGCCAGCAGCTTATTCCTCTTGGACAGGGGCCCTGAAGCTTTCTTT
CDR3 protein: CASSLFLLDRGPEAFF
D gene: TRBD1
clone size: -
J gene: TRBJ1-1
V gene: TRBV7-3

CDR3 DNA: TGTGCCACCAGCAGAGAGCTAGCGGGCATAACAGATACGCAGTATTTT
CDR3 protein: CATSRELAGITDTQYF
D gene: TRBD2
clone size: once
J gene: TRBJ2-3
V gene: TRBV15

CDR3 DNA: TGTGCCACCAGCAGAGTCGGGACTAGCGGGAGGGCCGGTACCGGGGAGCTGTTTTTT
CDR3 protein: CATSRVGTSGRAGTGELFF
D gene: TRBD2
clone size: -
J gene: TRBJ2-2
V gene: TRBV15

CDR3 DNA: TGTGCCAGCAGCCGGAGGAGGGAGGGTAATCAGCCCCAGCATTTT
CDR3 protein: CASSRRREGNQPQHF
D gene: -
clone size: -
J gene: TRBJ1-5
V gene: TRBV7-8

CDR3 DNA: TGCGCCAGCAGCTTGGCGGTCTCCTACAATGAGCAGTTCTTC
CDR3 protein: CASSLAVSYNEQFF
D gene: -
clone size: -
J gene: TRBJ2-1
V gene: TRBV5-1

CDR3 DNA: TGTGCCAGCTCCCCACCTTGGAGTGACGGGAATCAGCCCCAGCATTTT
CDR3 protein: CASSPPWSDGNQPQHF
D gene: -
clone size: few
J gene: TRBJ1-5
V gene: TRBV18

CDR3 DNA: TGCGCCAGCAGTCAAGGGACAGGGGGTAACACCGGGGAGCTGTTTTTT
CDR3 protein: CASSQGTGGNTGELFF
D gene: TRBD1
clone size: -
J gene: TRBJ2-2
V gene: TRBV23-1

CDR3 DNA: TGCGCCAGCAGCTTGGTCCGGGGGGCTAACAATGAGCAGTTCTTC
CDR3 protein: CASSLVRGANNEQFF
D gene: -
clone size: -
J gene: TRBJ2-1
V gene: TRBV5-1

CDR3 DNA: TGCGCCAGCAGCTACGCCCCCTCAGGGGGAAGGTCGGTTGAGCAGTACTTC
CDR3 protein: CASSYAPSGGRSVEQYF
D gene: TRBD1
clone size: -
J gene: TRBJ2-7
V gene: TRBV5-1

CDR3 DNA: TGTGCCAGCAGCGTAGGCGGTAGCGGGGGGGCGAAGACCCAGTACTTC
CDR3 protein: CASSVGGSGGAKTQYF
D gene: TRBD2
clone size: few
J gene: TRBJ2-5
V gene: TRBV9

CDR3 DNA: TGTGCCAGCAGTTCGTCGACAGGGGCCAAGAACACTGAAGCTTTCTTT
CDR3 protein: CASSSSTGAKNTEAFF
D gene: TRBD1
clone size: -
J gene: TRBJ1-1
V gene: TRBV6-5

CDR3 DNA: TGTGCCAGCAGTTTATGGGCGGGGGGGAACACAGATACGCAGTATTTT
CDR3 protein: CASSLWAGGNTDTQYF
D gene: TRBD2
clone size: -
J gene: TRBJ2-3
V gene: TRBV28

CDR3 DNA: TGTGCTAGCAGCACCGGTGGTAGCGGGGGGGGTCGGGAGACCCAGTACTTC
CDR3 protein: CASSTGGSGGGRETQYF
D gene: TRBD2
clone size: -
J gene: TRBJ2-5
V gene: TRBV7-7

CDR3 DNA: TGTGCCACATCCGCCACAGAAGTATCCTACGAGCAGTACTTC
CDR3 protein: CATSATEVSYEQYF
D gene: -
clone size: -
J gene: TRBJ2-7
V gene: TRBV2

CDR3 DNA: TGTGCCAGCAGCGCGGCAAGGGGGCGCGATGAGCAGTTCTTC
CDR3 protein: CASSAARGRDEQFF
D gene: TRBD1
clone size: -
J gene: TRBJ2-1
V gene: TRBV9

CDR3 DNA: TGTGCCAGCAGTATGGACATTATAGAGACCCAGTACTTC
CDR3 protein: CASSMDIIETQYF
D gene: -
clone size: -
J gene: TRBJ2-5
V gene: TRBV28

CDR3 DNA: TGTGCCAGCAGCTTACTAGACTCCTACGAGCAGTACTTC
CDR3 protein: CASSLLDSYEQYF
D gene: -
clone size: -
J gene: TRBJ2-7
V gene: TRBV7-2

CDR3 DNA: TGCAGCGTGGACCTCCAGGGAAGGAATACGCAGTATTTT
CDR3 protein: CSVDLQGRNTQYF
D gene: -
clone size: -
J gene: TRBJ2-3
V gene: TRBV29-1

CDR3 DNA: TGTGCCAGCAGCCAACCCAACTGGGGCGGGGGGCCTGTCGGGGAGCTGTTTTTT
CDR3 protein: CASSQPNWGGGPVGELFF
D gene: TRBD2
clone size: -
J gene: TRBJ2-2
V gene: TRBV14

CDR3 DNA: TGTGCCAGCAGCTTAGTATGGGGAGTCTCTGGGGCCAACGTCCTGACTTTC
CDR3 protein: CASSLVWGVSGANVLTF
D gene: -
clone size: -
J gene: TRBJ2-6
V gene: TRBV7-2

CDR3 DNA: TGTGCCAGCAGCGCTACAGGGGGTGAGAGTCAGCCCCAGCATTTT
CDR3 protein: CASSATGGESQPQHF
D gene: TRBD1
clone size: -
J gene: TRBJ1-5
V gene: TRBV6-1

CDR3 DNA: TGTGCCAGCAGCCACCCGACGGGACAGCGAAACACCATATATTTT
CDR3 protein: CASSHPTGQRNTIYF
D gene: TRBD1
clone size: once
J gene: TRBJ1-3
V gene: TRBV28

CDR3 DNA: TGTGCCAGCAGTCAGGGCTCCTATAATTCACCCCTCCACTTT
CDR3 protein: CASSQGSYNSPLHF
D gene: -
clone size: -
J gene: TRBJ1-6
V gene: TRBV6-6

CDR3 DNA: TGTGCCAGCAGCTCGAACACTGAAGCTTTCTTT
CDR3 protein: CASSSNTEAFF
D gene: -
clone size: few
J gene: TRBJ1-1
V gene: TRBV28

CDR3 DNA: TGTGCCAGCAGTCTGACAGGTCCCCGGGAGCAGTACTTC
CDR3 protein: CASSLTGPREQYF
D gene: -
clone size: -
J gene: TRBJ2-7
V gene: TRBV28

CDR3 DNA: TGTGCCAGCAGCGGACAGGCCCTCTCCTACAATGAGCAGTTCTTC
CDR3 protein: CASSGQALSYNEQFF
D gene: TRBD1
clone size: -
J gene: TRBJ2-1
V gene: TRBV7-3

CDR3 DNA: TGTGCCAGCAGCCGCCAGCGGGGGGCGCGCCAAGAGACCCAGTACTTC
CDR3 protein: CASSRQRGARQETQYF
D gene: TRBD2
clone size: -
J gene: TRBJ2-5
V gene: TRBV11-2

CDR3 DNA: TGTGCCAGCAGTTTAGCGGCGCGGGGGGCCTACAATGAGCAGTTCTTC
CDR3 protein: CASSLAARGAYNEQFF
D gene: TRBD2
clone size: -
J gene: TRBJ2-1
V gene: TRBV27

CDR3 DNA: TGTGCCAGCAGCTTAATGGGGACAGGGAACACTGAAGCTTTCTTT
CDR3 protein: CASSLMGTGNTEAFF
D gene: TRBD1
clone size: -
J gene: TRBJ1-1
V gene: TRBV7-3

CDR3 DNA: TGTGCCAGCAGTTACTCGGACAGGAGGAATGAAAAACTGTTTTTT
CDR3 protein: CASSYSDRRNEKLFF
D gene: TRBD1
clone size: -
J gene: TRBJ1-4
V gene: TRBV6-5

CDR3 DNA: TGTGCCAGTAGTATCTACAATCAGCCCCAGCATTTT
CDR3 protein: CASSIYNQPQHF
D gene: -
clone size: -
J gene: TRBJ1-5
V gene: TRBV19

CDR3 DNA: TGTGCCAGCAGTTTAGGAGTGCAGGGGACGGAGACCCAGTACTTC
CDR3 protein: CASSLGVQGTETQYF
D gene: -
clone size: -
J gene: TRBJ2-5
V gene: TRBV28

CDR3 DNA: TGTGCCAGCAGGGACAGTCGGGGAACTAATGAAAAACTGTTTTTT
CDR3 protein: CASRDSRGTNEKLFF
D gene: -
clone size: -
J gene: TRBJ1-4
V gene: TRBV5-4

CDR3 DNA: TGTGCCAGCAGCTGGTCTAGTGGAACCGGGGAGCTGTTTTTT
CDR3 protein: CASSWSSGTGELFF
D gene: -
clone size: -
J gene: TRBJ2-2
V gene: TRBV7-3

CDR3 DNA: TGTGCCAGCAGTTCACAAAAAACTAGCGACCGGGGGAGAGATACGCAGTATTTT
CDR3 protein: CASSSQKTSDRGRDTQYF
D gene: TRBD2
clone size: -
J gene: TRBJ2-3
V gene: TRBV27

CDR3 DNA: TGTGCTAGTGGTTTGCATATGGCGGGCACCGGGGAGCTGTTTTTT
CDR3 protein: CASGLHMAGTGELFF
D gene: -
clone size: -
J gene: TRBJ2-2
V gene: TRBV12-5

CDR3 DNA: TGTGCCAGCAGCGCGGGACAGGGGGCTGGAGGCTACACCTTC
CDR3 protein: CASSAGQGAGGYTF
D gene: TRBD1
clone size: -
J gene: TRBJ1-2
V gene: TRBV11-2

CDR3 DNA: TGTGCCAGCAGTGAAGTTGTGAGTGAAGCTTTCTTT
CDR3 protein: CASSEVVSEAFF
D gene: -
clone size: once
J gene: TRBJ1-1
V gene: TRBV2

CDR3 DNA: TGTGCCAGCAGCCTAGACAGGGCTGGCACTGAAGCTTTCTTT
CDR3 protein: CASSLDRAGTEAFF
D gene: TRBD1
clone size: -
J gene: TRBJ1-1
V gene: TRBV5-4

CDR3 DNA: TGTGCCAGCAGCCAGACAGTGGGGGAGCAGTACTTC
CDR3 protein: CASSQTVGEQYF
D gene: -
clone size: -
J gene: TRBJ2-7
V gene: TRBV5-6

CDR3 DNA: TGTGCCAGCAGTCCTAGCGGGGTCTCCTACAATGAGCAGTTCTTC
CDR3 protein: CASSPSGVSYNEQFF
D gene: TRBD2
clone size: -
J gene: TRBJ2-1
V gene: TRBV6-5

CDR3 DNA: TGTGCCAGCAGCACCCCGGGGCAGGGGCGGGATGAGCAGTTCTTC
CDR3 protein: CASSTPGQGRDEQFF
D gene: -
clone size: -
J gene: TRBJ2-1
V gene: TRBV5-4